Following are 6 T cell receptor beta chains from one sample sequenced in a study of neurological immune-mediated disorders. In TCRdb, the 5' RACE reads were re-called with MiXCR into one record per CDR3 protein. The sample has 70,000 to 95,000 distinct CDR3 sequences; roughly an eighth are singletons. The specimen sequenced was PBMCs. The receptors stem from a woman aged 45-65 years in good health.

Points on this clonotype: This may be a read error, as it is one base from a much larger clone. J is TRBJ2-1 and V is TRBV10-2, with a weak D call TRBD1 (5 bases). V was clipped by 7 bases and J by 0 bases, with 16 bases between them. The germline V gene encodes CDR1 WSHSY and CDR2 SAAADI. This CDR3 comprises 16 residues. CDR3 in amino acids: CASIGVSRNSYNEQFF. CDR3 bases: TGCGCCAGCATAGGGGTATCCAGGAACTCCTACAATGAGCAGTTCTTC.

This clonotype has ten or more counts. The chain links TRBV20-1 to TRBJ1-1; D may be TRBD1 (5 bases). CDR3 length: 15 amino acids. Trimming shortened V by 0 bases and J by 7 bases, and 18 bases separated the two germline ends. Germline loops: CDR1 DFQATT, CDR2 SNEGSKA (reference sequence). In DNA form, the CDR3 reads TGCAGTGCTAGAGACATGGACAAGCCCGGGGGTGAAGCTTTCTTT. Residues: CSARDMDKPGGEAFF.

This clonotype was seen repeatedly, ten times or more. CDR3 coding DNA: TGTGCCATCAGTGAGCCCGGGGTAAAAAGAGGGACCCAGTACTTC. Its protein is CAISEPGVKRGTQYF. This chain uses TRBV10-3 with TRBJ2-5; a weak D match, TRBD2 (5 bases). The V and J ends lost 2 bases and 7 bases respectively, with 17 bases between them. Germline assignment: CDR1 ENHRY and CDR2 SYGVKD. The CDR3 runs 15 residues.

This clonotype has ten or more counts. The rearrangement joins TRBV6-6 to TRBJ1-1; the D gene is possibly TRBD1 (5 bases). CDR1 is MNHNY, CDR2 SVGAGI, per germline (reference sequence). Trimming removed 0 bases at V and 4 bases at J, with 12 bases between. This CDR3 comprises 15 residues. Here the CDR3 reads CASSYSKGSGTEAFF. In DNA form, the CDR3 reads TGTGCCAGCAGTTACTCCAAGGGGTCGGGCACTGAAGCTTTCTTT.

Points on this clonotype: This could be a read error, since a much larger clone is one nucleotide away. The chain carries TRBV5-1 and TRBJ2-7, with 8 bases matching TRBD1. CDR3 length: 15 amino acids. Trimming took 3 bases from V and 5 from J; bases not matched to a gene: 10. Germline CDR1 SGHRS, CDR2 YFSETQ. The CDR3 loop reads CASSSRWTGWHEQYF. The CDR3 DNA reads TGCGCCAGCAGCTCCCGATGGACAGGGTGGCACGAGCAGTACTTC.

The table lists this clonotype with many counts. The chain employs TRBV6-5 and TRBJ1-2; 7 bases align to TRBD1. This CDR3 comprises 15 residues. The germline V gene encodes CDR1 MNHEY and CDR2 SVGAGI. After removal of 6 bases from V and 4 bases from J, the junction contained 11 bases not matched to a gene. The CDR3 nucleotides are TGTGCCAGCAGGCAAACAGGGGTTGTAGGCTATGGCTACACCTTC. This gives the protein CASRQTGVVGYGYTF.